This T cell receptor beta chain emerged from a study of identical twins. Findings of the study overall: Insertions ran lower in abundant cord blood beta clonotypes, though not in memory repertoires.

Donors were all healthy Caucasians. The CDR3 has 14 amino acids. The germline V gene encodes CDR1 MGHDK and CDR2 SYGVNS. V dropped 3 bases and J dropped 4; count of bases not matched to a gene: 4. On this clonotype itself: The antigen is not known.

Template switching added a universal primer site, and cDNA bore unique molecular identifiers. A single record per CDR3 protein comes from TCRdb applying MiXCR to the 5' RACE reads. The table has roughly 1,500,000 distinct CDR3 sequences, under 35% seen once; the top ten hold under 0.35%. This TCR came from a newborn girl in good health. The sequenced material came from cord blood. J is TRBJ1-2 and V is TRBV25-1, with TRBD1 matching 8 bases. This CDR3 is CASSDPDRVYGYTF. The CDR3 DNA is TGTGCCAGCAGTGACCCGGACAGGGTCTATGGCTACACCTTC.